One sample yielded the 32 T cell receptor beta chains listed below, sequenced in a study of graft-versus-host responses after intestinal transplantation. Assay used: immunoSEQ multiplex PCR; TCRdb lists only in-frame clones, some missing. The table records about 25,000 clones, roughly 82% of them present only once. Which antigens these TCRs recognize remains unknown. Here the sequenced sample was unstimulated CD8+ T cells sorted from spleen or lymph node cells, taken before transplant. Source of these receptors: a human donor who was the organ donor for an intestinal transplant.

V usage is TRBV7-9 and J usage is TRBJ2-7; unclear D gene. Germline CDR1 SEHNR, CDR2 FQNEAQ (reference sequence). The CDR3 sequence is 11 residues long. The V gene lost 4 bases and the J gene lost 10 bases, with 11 bases spanning the gap. The CDR3 sequence: CASSSHTSQYF. The DNA of the CDR3 is TGTGCCAGCAGCTCACACACCAGCCAGTACTTC.

This clone was picked up a small number of times. The genes are TRBV15 and TRBJ2-7; 8 bases are a match to TRBD1. Germline V lookup: CDR1 LNHNV, CDR2 YYDKDF (reference sequence). This CDR3 spans 14 amino acids. Trimming removed 6 bases from V and 5 bases from J; junction bases left unmatched: 9. This CDR3 reads CATREDRVGDEQYF. CDR3 DNA: TGTGCCACCAGGGAGGACAGGGTGGGGGACGAGCAGTACTTC. The whole variable domain, filled in from reference TRBV15 and TRBJ2-7, reads DAMVIQNPRYQVTQFGKPVTLSCSQTLNHNVMYWYQQKSSQAPKLLFHYYDKDFNNEADTPDNFQSRRPNTSFCFLDIRSPGLGDTAMYLCATREDRVGDEQYFGPGTRLTVT.

The rearrangement uses TRBV11-2 and TRBJ2-5; TRBD2 matches at 13 bases. Trimming cost V 1 base and J 5 bases; bases outside gene matches: 13. The germline CDR1 and CDR2 sequences are SGHAT and FQNNGV. The CDR3 is 19 residues long. The CDR3, as DNA: TGTGCCAGCAGCTTAGGCCCTAACAGGACTAGCGGGAGAATTGAGACCCAGTACTTC. As protein: CASSLGPNRTSGRIETQYF.

The chain is built from TRBV5-6 and TRBJ2-4; D ambiguous. This CDR3 has 14 amino acids. Between the trimmed V and J ends, which lost 2 bases and 4 bases, there was a span of 10 bases. In germline, CDR1 is SGHDT, CDR2 YYEEEE. The CDR3 sequence is CASSLATEKNIQYF. The CDR3 nucleotides are TGTGCCAGCAGCTTAGCTACAGAGAAAAACATTCAGTACTTC.

The chain links TRBV13 to TRBJ2-1; possible D gene TRBD1, 6 bases. CDR3 length: 14 residues. Between the trimmed V and J ends, which lost 3 bases and 5 bases, there was a span of 11 bases. The germline V gene has CDR1 PRHDT and CDR2 FYEKMQ (reference sequence). The CDR3 region has the DNA TGTGCCAGCAGCTTGGGACACCGCGACAATGAGCAGTTCTTC. As protein: CASSLGHRDNEQFF.

The gene calls are TRBV5-4 and TRBJ2-1, with D uncertain. This CDR3 has 13 residues. Germline lookup yields CDR1 SGHNT and CDR2 YYREEE (reference sequence). Between the trimmed V and J ends, which lost 0 bases and 3 bases, there was a span of 4 bases. CDR3 sequence (DNA): TGTGCCAGCAGCTTGGCCCGCTACAATGAGCAGTTCTTC. This sequence encodes CASSLARYNEQFF. The full variable domain, completed using reference TRBV5-4 and TRBJ2-1, is ETGVTQSPTHLIKTRGQQVTLRCSSQSGHNTVSWYQQALGQGPQFIFQYYREEENGRGNFPPRFSGLQFPNYSSELNVNALELDDSALYLCASSLARYNEQFFGPGTRLTVL.

This chain joins TRBV7-9 and TRBJ2-1; 8 bases fit TRBD2. V was pared by 1 base and J by 6 bases, with 8 bases of the junction left unmatched. CDR3 length: 16 residues. CDR1 and CDR2 from the germline V gene are SEHNR and FQNEAQ (reference sequence). Here the CDR3 DNA reads TGTGCCAGCAGCTTAGGGGCTAGCGGGTCGTTCAATGAGCAGTTCTTC. The encoded protein is CASSLGASGSFNEQFF.

The CDR3, as DNA: TGTGCCAGCAGCTTAACTAGCGGGAGCGGGGACATTCAGTACTTC. Translated: CASSLTSGSGDIQYF. The V gene is TRBV7-9, the J gene TRBJ2-4; 11 bases align to TRBD2. The junction had 5 bases not matched to a gene; V was cut back by 2 bases and J by 8 bases. This CDR3 spans 15 amino acids. Germline-derived CDR1 and CDR2 are SEHNR and FQNEAQ (reference sequence). Based on the CDR3 plus reference TRBV7-9 and TRBJ2-4, the full variable domain is DTGVSQNPRHKITKRGQNVTFRCDPISEHNRLYWYRQTLGQGPEFLTYFQNEAQLEKSRLLSDRFSAERPKGSFSTLEIQRTEQGDSAMYLCASSLTSGSGDIQYFGAGTRLSVL.

This chain joins TRBV27 and TRBJ1-1, with 9 nucleotides matching TRBD1. The CDR3 extends over 15 amino acids. CDR1 is MNHEY, CDR2 SMNVEV, per germline (reference sequence). V lost 4 bases, J lost 1 base, and 4 bases stayed unmatched. CDR3 DNA sequence: TGTGCCAGCAGTTCCCCGGGACAGGGGAACACTGAAGCTTTCTTT. Its protein product is CASSSPGQGNTEAFF.

The rearrangement links TRBV4-1 to TRBJ2-3, with TRBD2 matching over 9 bases. The trim removed 6 bases at V and 2 bases at J, leaving 9 bases unmatched. Looked up from germline, CDR1 is MGHRA and CDR2 is YSYEKL. The CDR3 is 16 amino acids. The CDR3 here is CASRGSGGVLTDTQYF. The CDR3 coding sequence is TGCGCCAGCAGGGGTAGCGGGGGAGTACTCACAGATACGCAGTATTTT.

The chain combines TRBV7-6 with TRBJ2-1, with D perhaps matching TRBD1 (5 bases). V was trimmed by 2 bases and J by 3 bases, leaving 5 bases between them. The CDR3 is made up of 13 amino acids. CDR1 and CDR2 from the germline V gene are SGHVS and FNYEAQ. The CDR3 protein is CASSLQGYNEQFF. CDR3 nucleotides: TGTGCCAGCAGCTTACAGGGCTACAATGAGCAGTTCTTC.

This chain uses TRBV6-6 with TRBJ2-2; D is perhaps TRBD1 or TRBD2 (5 bases each). The CDR3 consists of 12 residues. Between the trimmed V and J ends, which lost 8 bases and 6 bases, there was a span of 10 bases. In germline, CDR1 is MNHNY, CDR2 SVGAGI (reference sequence). The CDR3 loop reads CASLGTAGELFF. CDR3 coding DNA: TGTGCCAGCCTGGGGACGGCCGGGGAGCTGTTTTTT.

This rearrangement joins TRBV4-3 to TRBJ2-3; tentatively, D is TRBD1 (5 bases). The germline gives CDR1 LGHNA, CDR2 YSLEER. V dropped 2 bases and J dropped 4 bases, with 13 bases sitting between them. The CDR3 runs 15 residues. The CDR3 DNA reads as TGCGCCAGCAGCCAAAGGGGCTCTTCGGCAGATACGCAGTATTTT. Translation gives CASSQRGSSADTQYF.

This chain links TRBV15 with TRBJ2-7; 8 positions match TRBD2. Unmatched junction bases numbered 4, after V lost 0 bases and J lost 3 bases. The length of the CDR3 is 15 residues. Germline V CDR1 and CDR2: LNHNV, YYDKDF (reference sequence). The CDR3 spells CATSRDRTSYYEQYF. The CDR3 DNA is TGTGCCACCAGCAGAGACCGGACTAGCTACTACGAGCAGTACTTC.

The chain carries TRBV10-2 and TRBJ2-5; weak D call: TRBD1 (6 bases). The CDR3 covers 13 residues. V dropped 2 bases and J dropped 5 bases, with 9 bases sitting between them. Germline values: CDR1 WSHSY, CDR2 SAAADI. The CDR3 reads CASSEDQGETQYF. The CDR3 nucleotides read TGCGCCAGCAGTGAGGACCAGGGGGAGACCCAGTACTTC.

The rearrangement links TRBV18 to TRBJ2-7; 11 bases are a match to TRBD2. Germline-derived CDR1 and CDR2 are KGHSH and LQKENI. The CDR3 consists of 16 residues. The V and J ends lost 4 bases and 5 bases, in that order; junction bases with no gene match: 10. CDR3 bases: TGTGCCAGCTCACATTCGGGACTAGCGGAGAAACACGAGCAGTACTTC. Translating it yields CASSHSGLAEKHEQYF.

The rearrangement links TRBV7-8 to TRBJ2-7, with 7 bases lining up with TRBD1. Unmatched junction bases numbered 6, after V lost 5 bases and J lost 2 bases. Germline V CDR1 and CDR2: SGHVS, FQNEAQ. The CDR3 is 14 residues long. The CDR3 is CASSATGITYEQYF. CDR3 DNA: TGTGCCAGCAGCGCGACAGGGATTACCTACGAGCAGTACTTC.

J is TRBJ2-1 and V is TRBV4-3; D remains unclear. The V and J ends lost 0 bases and 4 bases respectively, with 13 bases between them. Germline CDR1 LGHNA, CDR2 YSLEER. The CDR3 has 16 residues. The CDR3 DNA is TGCGCCAGCAGCCAAGATATCCCGCCAGATTACAATGAGCAGTTCTTC. Its translation is CASSQDIPPDYNEQFF.

The V and J genes are TRBV4-1 and TRBJ1-4; 7 bases are a match to TRBD1. V shed 3 bases, J shed 6 bases, and the junction held 1 base outside the gene matches. The germline V gene has CDR1 MGHRA and CDR2 YSYEKL. The CDR3 covers 13 residues. CDR3 loop: CASSHTGDEKLFF. The CDR3 DNA is TGCGCCAGCAGCCACACAGGGGATGAAAAACTGTTTTTT.

The rearrangement joins TRBV27 to TRBJ1-5; D ambiguous. CDR1 MNHEY and CDR2 SMNVEV come from the germline V gene (reference sequence). The V end was cut by 5 bases, the J end by 6 bases, with 14 bases between. The CDR3 sequence is 14 residues long. CDR3 sequence (DNA): TGTGCCAGCAGTCGGAACGGGCGTGGTCAGCCCCAGCATTTT. It translates to CASSRNGRGQPQHF.

This chain's CDR3 is CASSQGHGYTF. The CDR3 DNA sequence: TGTGCCAGCAGCCAGGGACATGGCTACACCTTC. The chain links TRBV7-8 to TRBJ1-2; D is possibly TRBD1 (5 bases). The CDR3 consists of 11 residues. Trimming removed 5 bases from V and 6 bases from J, with 7 bases in between. Looked up from germline, CDR1 is SGHVS and CDR2 is FQNEAQ.

The V and J genes are TRBV10-2 and TRBJ2-1; D is uncertain. The germline gives CDR1 WSHSY, CDR2 SAAADI. The V end was cut by 2 bases, the J end by 6 bases, with 11 bases between. This CDR3 is 14 amino acids long. The CDR3 nucleotides are TGCGCCAGCAGTGAGAGGGATGTCGGCAATGAGCAGTTCTTC. Protein product: CASSERDVGNEQFF.

The chain joins TRBV27 to TRBJ1-1, with D unclear. The CDR3 runs to 13 residues. The germline V gene has CDR1 MNHEY and CDR2 SMNVEV (reference sequence). Trimming removed 5 bases from V and 2 bases from J, with 9 bases in between. CDR3 region: CASSINSNTEAFF. DNA for the CDR3: TGTGCCAGCAGTATTAACAGCAACACTGAAGCTTTCTTT.

Concerning this clone: A read error may produce the germline difference seen at one junction end. The chain carries TRBV2 and TRBJ1-4; D is undetermined. The CDR3 runs to 10 residues. Germline loops: CDR1 SNHLY, CDR2 FYNNEI. As DNA, the CDR3 is TGTGCCAGCAGGGGGAGTCAGGCCCTGTTT. Residues: CASRGSQALF.

Written as DNA, the CDR3 is TGCGCCAGCAGCCCCACTGGACTAGCGGAGTACGAGCAGTACTTC. It encodes CASSPTGLAEYEQYF. The V call is TRBV5-1, the J call TRBJ2-7; 10 nucleotides agree with TRBD2. Germline CDR1 and CDR2: SGHRS and YFSETQ. The CDR3 loop spans 15 amino acids. Trimming removed 4 bases from V and 4 bases from J; junction bases left unmatched: 8. Using reference TRBV5-1 and TRBJ2-7 for the parts outside the CDR3, the full variable domain is KAGVTQTPRYLIKTRGQQVTLSCSPISGHRSVSWYQQTPGQGLQFLFEYFSETQRNKGNFPGRFSGRQFSNSRSEMNVSTLELGDSALYLCASSPTGLAEYEQYFGPGTRLTVT.

This clone appeared a single time. The V gene is TRBV2, the J gene TRBJ2-7; 11 nucleotides align to TRBD2. The CDR3 totals 17 residues. The V segment lost 7 bases and the J segment 1 base; nucleotides outside the gene matches: 12. The germline gives CDR1 SNHLY, CDR2 FYNNEI. The CDR3: CASTSTGRTSGSYEQYF. CDR3 bases: TGTGCCAGCACTTCAACGGGACGGACTAGCGGGTCCTACGAGCAGTACTTC.

The rearrangement links TRBV4-1 to TRBJ2-1; 7 positions agree with TRBD2. This CDR3 has 17 residues. V shed 0 bases, J shed 7 bases, and the junction held 12 bases outside the gene matches. CDR1 and CDR2 (germline): MGHRA, YSYEKL. The CDR3 here is CASSQEGLGNGGNEQFF. CDR3 bases: TGCGCCAGCAGCCAAGAGGGGCTGGGAAACGGGGGGAATGAGCAGTTCTTC.

The genes are TRBV21-1 and TRBJ2-4; no check of the table's D call, TRBD2, against the DNA was made. TRBV21-1 is annotated as a pseudogene. This CDR3 spans 18 amino acids. The CDR3 DNA sequence: TGTGCCAGCAGCAAAGCGGCGGGGGGGCCTTTAGCCAAAAACATTCAGTACTTC. It is translated as CASSKAAGGPLAKNIQYF.

CDR3: CASSIEGKGQVGNQPQHF. The CDR3 DNA reads TGTGCCAGTAGTATAGAGGGGAAGGGGCAGGTGGGTAATCAGCCCCAGCATTTT. V and J are TRBV19 and TRBJ1-5, with D possibly being TRBD1 (5 bases). This CDR3 spans 18 amino acids. Trimming pared 0 bases from V and 4 bases from J, leaving 19 bases between. Per the germline V gene, CDR1 is LNHDA and CDR2 is SQIVND (reference sequence).

The chain is built from TRBV6-5 and TRBJ2-1; D remains ambiguous. From germline, CDR1 is MNHEY and CDR2 SVGAGI. V was trimmed by 4 bases and J by 9 bases, leaving 7 bases between them. The CDR3 runs to 11 residues. The chain's CDR3 is CASSLGGEQFF. The CDR3 coding sequence is TGTGCCAGCAGTTTGGGTGGTGAGCAGTTCTTC.

This clone showed up just a few times. J is TRBJ1-5 and V is TRBV27; the D is unclear. V lost 0 bases to trimming and J lost 1 base, with 4 bases between them. This CDR3 contains 14 residues. Germline V gene sequence: CDR1 MNHEY, CDR2 SMNVEV (reference sequence). CDR3 sequence (DNA): TGTGCCAGCAGTTTATCGGGGAGCAATCAGCCCCAGCATTTT. This sequence encodes CASSLSGSNQPQHF.

This chain links TRBV27 with TRBJ2-5, with a possible D match to TRBD1 (6 bases). Germline CDR1 is MNHEY and CDR2 is SMNVEV (reference sequence). Deletions cut 6 bases from V and 2 bases from J, with 25 bases between. The CDR3 loop spans 18 amino acids. Here the CDR3 DNA reads TGTGCCAGCAGCTTCCTACTTAGGGGACAACAATTACAAGAGACCCAGTACTTC. Its translation is CASSFLLRGQQLQETQYF.